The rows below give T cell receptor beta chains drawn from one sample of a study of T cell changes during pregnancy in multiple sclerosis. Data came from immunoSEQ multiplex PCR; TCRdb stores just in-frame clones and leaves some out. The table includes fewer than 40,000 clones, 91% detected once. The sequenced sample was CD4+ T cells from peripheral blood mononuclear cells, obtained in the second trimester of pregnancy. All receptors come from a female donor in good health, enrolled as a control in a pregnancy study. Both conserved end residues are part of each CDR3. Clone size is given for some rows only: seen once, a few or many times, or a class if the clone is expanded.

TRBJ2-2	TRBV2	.	CASRTEMRNTGELFF
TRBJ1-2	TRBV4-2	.	CASSNPLWGLGGYTF
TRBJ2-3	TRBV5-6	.	CASSLSGGRTDTQYF
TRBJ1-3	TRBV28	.	CASSPIIPGQGQSSGNTIYF
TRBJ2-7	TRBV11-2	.	CASSLMGQGLDEQYF
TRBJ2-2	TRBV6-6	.	CASSASGLTGELFF
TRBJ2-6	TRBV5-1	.	CASSFGGANVLTF
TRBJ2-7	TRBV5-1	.	CASSLGGAGDEQYF
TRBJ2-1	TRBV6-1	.	CASSLVAGRANEQFF
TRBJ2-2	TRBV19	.	CASSIETGLGTGELFF
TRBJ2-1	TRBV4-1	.	CASSQDLAGVWNEQFF
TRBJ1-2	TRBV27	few	CASRPQGFYGYTF
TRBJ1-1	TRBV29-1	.	CSVVEHENTEAFF
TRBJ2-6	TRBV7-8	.	CASSSSRLSSGANVLTF
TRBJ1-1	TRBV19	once	CASSILFGGMNTEAFF
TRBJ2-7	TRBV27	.	CASTSPGLAGSYEQYF
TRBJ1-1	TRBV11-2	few	CASSLGQSEAFF
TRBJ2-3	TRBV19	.	CASSGRAQDTQYF
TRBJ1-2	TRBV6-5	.	CASSRDWRTYGYTF
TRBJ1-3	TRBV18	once	CASSPIAGEAGNTIYF
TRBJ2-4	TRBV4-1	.	CASSHQRLAGAAIQYF
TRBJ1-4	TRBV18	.	CASSPQLGQGKDSEKLFF
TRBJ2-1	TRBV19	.	CASKTGFGYNEQFF
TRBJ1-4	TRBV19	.	CASSFIGSRNEKLFF
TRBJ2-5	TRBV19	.	CASSWGLAEGETQYF
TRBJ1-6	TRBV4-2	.	CASSEKQGWDSPLHF
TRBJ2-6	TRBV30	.	CAWSLSGGAGANVLTF
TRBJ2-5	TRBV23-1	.	CASQSQTPGQGVLGCSRTQYF
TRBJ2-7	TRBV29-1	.	CSVGGDSKYEQYF
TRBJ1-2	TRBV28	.	CASSFGGAGGYTF
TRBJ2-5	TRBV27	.	CASSFGTGEYF
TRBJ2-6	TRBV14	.	CASSRQGSGANVLTF
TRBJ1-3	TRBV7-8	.	CASSLYNTIYF
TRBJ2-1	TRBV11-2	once	CASSVGAARVNEQFF
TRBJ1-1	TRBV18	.	CASSPLGQGARSTEAFF
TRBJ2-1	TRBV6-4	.	CASSPMIAGAGHEQFF
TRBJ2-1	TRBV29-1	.	CSGGGLAAGNEQFF
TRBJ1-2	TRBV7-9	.	CASSLAREGYTF
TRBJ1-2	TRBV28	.	CASSVIQGRSGYTF
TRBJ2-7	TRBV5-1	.	CASSLAFSGRVQSYEQYF
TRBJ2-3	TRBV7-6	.	CASSSGTRTDTQYF
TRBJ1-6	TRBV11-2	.	CASSLEQNSYNSPLHF
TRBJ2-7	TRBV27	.	CASSPVSDRGIFYEQYF
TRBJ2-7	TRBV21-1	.	CASSKWMGTGRPPYEQYF
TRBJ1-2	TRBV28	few	CASTYPGVYGYTF
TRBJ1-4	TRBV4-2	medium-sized	CASSQLGEKLFF
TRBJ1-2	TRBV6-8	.	CADGQLEADYGYTF
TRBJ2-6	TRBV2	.	CASSVLGGEAGANVLTF
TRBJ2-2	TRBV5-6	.	CASSLATSGDNTGELFF
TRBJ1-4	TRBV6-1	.	CASSVRALEYEKLFF
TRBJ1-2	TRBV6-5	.	CASSLTGTANYGYTF
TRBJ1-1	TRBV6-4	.	CASSADSRRGSEAFF
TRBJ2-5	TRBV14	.	CASSQGAGLETQYF
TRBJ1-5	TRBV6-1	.	CASSPTITGFQPQHF
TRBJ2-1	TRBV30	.	CAWSVGGGYNEQFF
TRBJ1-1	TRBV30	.	CAWGTGRNTEAFF
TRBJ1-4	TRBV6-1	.	CASGNRARNEKLFF
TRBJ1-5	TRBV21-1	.	CASSKPDRGYQPQHF